Below are 27 T cell receptor beta chains sequenced from a single sample in a study of yellow fever vaccine responses in identical twins. TCRdb called the RT-PCR reads again in MiXCR, with one record for every CDR3 protein. The sample includes 15,000 to 20,000 distinct CDR3 sequences, roughly 80% of them seen just once. The material was T cells from blood (PBMCs), unsorted or a sorted subset (not recorded which), obtained before or after yellow fever vaccination (not recorded which). The receptors originated from a woman aged 18-29 years who received the yellow fever vaccine.

This clonotype was picked up one time. This chain joins TRBV11-1 and TRBJ1-5, with D possibly TRBD1 on 5 matching bases. From germline, CDR1 is SGHAT and CDR2 FQDESV (reference sequence). Trimming took 1 base from V and 3 from J, leaving 19 bases between them. The CDR3 loop spans 18 amino acids. CDR3 DNA: TGTGCCAGCAGCTTAGTTAAAACGCGGGACCGTGACAATCAGCCCCAGCATTTT. It specifies CASSLVKTRDRDNQPQHF.

This sequence joins TRBV7-3 and TRBJ2-3; unclear D gene. The CDR3 consists of 15 residues. With 7 bases removed from V and 3 bases from J, the gap between germline ends came to 17 bases. The germline gives CDR1 SGHTA, CDR2 FQGTGA. CDR3 bases: TGTGCCAGCAAACCCGGACCCCTGGTGACAGATACGCAGTATTTT. This sequence encodes CASKPGPLVTDTQYF.

V is TRBV5-6 and J is TRBJ2-1; D is perhaps TRBD1 or TRBD2 (6 bases each). Trimming cost V 0 bases and J 6 bases, with 13 bases left between them. The CDR3 runs 15 residues. Germline V lookup: CDR1 SGHDT, CDR2 YYEEEE. In DNA form, the CDR3 reads TGTGCCAGCAGCTTGGAGGGGGGAGGTCGCAATGAGCAGTTCTTC. It codes for CASSLEGGGRNEQFF.

This clonotype came up once. The chain joins TRBV12-3 or TRBV12-4 to TRBJ1-2, with TRBD1 identical over 7 bases. Losses at the gene ends were 1 base for V and 4 bases for J; bases not matched to a gene: 6. This CDR3 spans 15 amino acids. CDR3 nucleotides: TGTGCCAGCAGTTTAGGACAGGGCTCTGTCTATGGCTACACCTTC. It codes for CASSLGQGSVYGYTF.

The chain links TRBV28 to TRBJ1-1; D is undetermined. The CDR3 is 12 residues long. Trimming shortened V by 5 bases and J by 3 bases, and 7 bases separated the two germline ends. Germline values: CDR1 MDHEN, CDR2 SYDVKM. The CDR3 DNA sequence: TGTGCCAGCAGTATAAGGTACACTGAAGCTTTCTTT. Residues: CASSIRYTEAFF.

The V call is TRBV5-1, the J call TRBJ1-1; 11 bases align to TRBD1. From germline, CDR1 is SGHRS and CDR2 YFSETQ. This CDR3 spans 17 amino acids. V shed 4 bases and J 0 bases; nucleotides not matched to a gene: 8. As DNA, the CDR3 is TGCGCCAGCAGCGAACCGGGACAGGGGGTTATGAACACTGAAGCTTTCTTT. Amino acids: CASSEPGQGVMNTEAFF.

This rearrangement joins TRBV29-1 to TRBJ2-1; D uncertain. Per the germline V gene, CDR1 is SQVTM and CDR2 is ANQGSEA. With 1 base removed from V and 4 bases from J, the gap between germline ends came to 8 bases. CDR3 length equals 13 residues. This chain's CDR3 is CSVEGPDYNEQFF. The CDR3 nucleotides are TGCAGCGTTGAAGGACCGGATTACAATGAGCAGTTCTTC.

The CDR3, as DNA: TGCGCCAGCAGCCAAGTTAGGACAGACTACGAGCAGTACTTC. Encoded protein: CASSQVRTDYEQYF. The genes are TRBV4-1 and TRBJ2-7; D possibly corresponds to TRBD1 (6 bases). Germline V gene sequence: CDR1 MGHRA, CDR2 YSYEKL. The CDR3 contains 14 residues. V lost 1 base and J lost 3, with 10 bases in between.

The rearrangement joins TRBV29-1 to TRBJ2-4; 8 nucleotides align to TRBD2. The CDR3 runs 13 residues. V lost 2 bases to trimming and J lost 9 bases; unmatched junction nucleotides: 6. Germline CDR1 reads SQVTM; CDR2 reads ANQGSEA. CDR3 protein: CSVETSGLSIQYF. In DNA form, the CDR3 reads TGCAGCGTTGAAACTAGCGGACTCAGCATTCAGTACTTC.

The V call is TRBV5-5, the J call TRBJ2-4, with 7 bases fitting TRBD1. Germline trimming cut 4 bases from V and 6 bases from J; bases unmatched to any gene: 1. Germline loops: CDR1 SGHKS, CDR2 YYEKEE (reference sequence). The CDR3 consists of 12 residues. The CDR3 bases are TGTGCCAGCAGCCGGACAGGAAACATTCAGTACTTC. Its translation is CASSRTGNIQYF.

V usage is TRBV20-1 and J usage is TRBJ2-7, with a weak D call TRBD2 (6 bases). The germline V gene encodes CDR1 DFQATT and CDR2 SNEGSKA (reference sequence). The CDR3 consists of 13 residues. Trimming stripped 5 bases from V and 3 bases from J, with 14 bases between. CDR3 region: CSAPERRGYEQYF. CDR3 nucleotide sequence: TGCAGTGCTCCGGAGAGGCGGGGCTACGAGCAGTACTTC.

V usage is TRBV12-3 or TRBV12-4 and J usage is TRBJ2-5, with D uncertain. Trimming shortened V by 3 bases and J by 5 bases, and 7 bases separated the two germline ends. CDR3 length equals 12 residues. The DNA for the CDR3 is TGTGCCAGCAGTTTTGGACGCGAGACCCAGTACTTC. As protein: CASSFGRETQYF.

J is TRBJ1-3 and V is TRBV18, with D unclear. Germline-derived CDR1 and CDR2 are KGHSH and LQKENI. Trimming took off 3 bases at V and 0 bases at J, with 15 bases between the two ends. The CDR3 length is 17 residues. In DNA form, the CDR3 reads TGTGCCAGCTCACCGTTTCGACCGGAACTCTCTGGAAACACCATATATTTT. Translated, it gives CASSPFRPELSGNTIYF.

The chain is built from TRBV28 and TRBJ2-7, with a tentative D call TRBD1 (5 bases). The CDR3 totals 14 residues. The germline gives CDR1 MDHEN, CDR2 SYDVKM. V was pared by 6 bases and J by 3 bases, with 15 bases between. For the CDR3, the DNA is TGTGCCAGCAGGCCATTCCAGGGCGGCTACGAGCAGTACTTC. Translated, it gives CASRPFQGGYEQYF.

CDR3 residues: CAINQGSSGKAGGYTF. CDR3 in DNA: TGTGCCATCAATCAAGGGAGTTCGGGAAAGGCGGGCGGCTACACCTTC. The chain joins TRBV10-3 to TRBJ1-2, with no clear D. Germline CDR1 is ENHRY and CDR2 is SYGVKD. The CDR3 spans 16 residues. V was trimmed by 7 bases and J by 8 bases, leaving 26 bases between them.

V usage is TRBV5-1 and J usage is TRBJ2-1; D ambiguous. There are 11 residues in the CDR3. Germline CDR1 is SGHRS and CDR2 is YFSETQ. Trimming took off 2 bases at V and 7 bases at J, with 4 bases between the two ends. Written as DNA, the CDR3 is TGCGCCAGCAGCTTATTAAATGAGCAGTTCTTC. Translation: CASSLLNEQFF.

CDR3 DNA sequence: TGTGCCAGCTCACGCCGACCTGTAATGTACGGGGGCGACGGCACTGAAGCTTTCTTT. Its translation: CASSRRPVMYGGDGTEAFF. This chain joins TRBV18 and TRBJ1-1; the D gene is possibly TRBD1 (6 bases). The CDR3 extends over 19 amino acids. From germline, CDR1 is KGHSH and CDR2 LQKENI. V lost 4 bases, J lost 4 bases, and 28 bases lay in between.

V gene TRBV20-1 combines with J gene TRBJ2-7; 7 bases are shared with TRBD1. Germline assignment: CDR1 DFQATT and CDR2 SNEGSKA (reference sequence). The V gene end was trimmed by 5 bases and the J gene end by 2 bases; junction bases not matched to a gene: 6. The CDR3 has 13 residues. CDR3 sequence: CSAPGTATYEQYF. The CDR3 DNA follows: TGCAGTGCTCCAGGGACAGCCACCTACGAGCAGTACTTC.

This rearrangement joins TRBV29-1 to TRBJ2-3, with D uncertain. The CDR3 contains 14 residues. V lost 3 bases and J lost 4, with 14 bases in between. Germline V CDR1 and CDR2: SQVTM, ANQGSEA. The CDR3 nucleotides are TGCAGCGTTGATGGTAGCAGTTCGCCAGATACGCAGTATTTT. Translating it yields CSVDGSSSPDTQYF.

V gene TRBV29-1 combines with J gene TRBJ1-1; D remains ambiguous. The CDR3 consists of 13 residues. V shed 7 bases and J shed 0 bases, with 12 bases lying between them. Germline V gene lookup returns CDR1 SQVTM and CDR2 ANQGSEA. Here the CDR3 DNA reads TGCAGCGCCGGATCACCAGTGAACACTGAAGCTTTCTTT. This sequence encodes CSAGSPVNTEAFF.

V is TRBV29-1 and J is TRBJ2-7; D possibly corresponds to TRBD1 (6 bases). CDR3 length equals 12 residues. CDR1 is SQVTM and CDR2 is ANQGSEA in the germline V gene. Deletions cut 7 bases from V and 0 bases from J, with 10 bases between. CDR3 in DNA: TGCAGCGCCGGACAGACCTCCTACGAGCAGTACTTC. Translated, it gives CSAGQTSYEQYF.

This clonotype was counted once. The chain couples TRBV11-3 to TRBJ2-1, with D perhaps TRBD1 (5 bases). CDR3 size: 14 residues. Germline loops: CDR1 SGHNT, CDR2 YENEEA. Deletions cut 5 bases from V and 6 bases from J, with 14 bases between. Here the CDR3 DNA reads TGTGCCAGCAGCCGAGACAGCCCTGGCAATGAGCAGTTCTTC. Translated, it gives CASSRDSPGNEQFF.

The chain carries TRBV23-1 and TRBJ1-5; D is ambiguous. TRBV23-1 is an open reading frame, and its role is uncertain. This CDR3 contains 15 residues. The V and J ends lost 0 bases and 3 bases respectively, with 9 bases between them. Here the CDR3 DNA reads TGCGCCAGCAGTCAATCCAGCGTACCCAATCAGCCCCAGCATTTT. Translation: CASSQSSVPNQPQHF.

This chain uses TRBV11-1 with TRBJ2-7, with D possibly called TRBD1 or TRBD2 (6 bases each). The ends were cut back, 5 bases at V and 0 bases at J, with 11 bases in the middle. The CDR3 consists of 14 residues. CDR1 SGHAT and CDR2 FQDESV come from the germline V gene (reference sequence). The CDR3 DNA follows: TGTGCCAGCAGCGACGGGGGCCTCTCCTACGAGCAGTACTTC. It is translated as CASSDGGLSYEQYF.

The gene calls are TRBV29-1 and TRBJ2-7, with D hard to call. Germline lookup yields CDR1 SQVTM and CDR2 ANQGSEA. Trimming cost V 6 bases and J 1 base, with 10 bases left between them. This CDR3 contains 12 residues. The DNA of the CDR3 is TGCAGCGTCATGCGGAGTTCCTACGAGCAGTACTTC. It is translated as CSVMRSSYEQYF.

In its sample, this clonotype was seen once. This chain uses TRBV3-1 with TRBJ2-1; 8 bases fit TRBD2. The CDR3 runs 16 residues. Germline V lookup: CDR1 LGHDT, CDR2 YNNKEL (reference sequence). With 1 base clipped from V and 3 bases from J, the junction kept 5 bases outside the gene matches. The CDR3 protein is CASSQAPSGYYNEQFF. CDR3 bases: TGTGCCAGCAGCCAAGCACCTAGCGGGTACTACAATGAGCAGTTCTTC.

The chain employs TRBV11-3 and TRBJ2-2; no definite D call. Germline V CDR1 and CDR2: SGHNT, YENEEA. Trimming shortened V by 4 bases and J by 6 bases, and 15 bases separated the two germline ends. The CDR3 has 15 amino acids. The CDR3 is CASSSRGPPAGELFF. Here the CDR3 DNA reads TGTGCCAGCAGCTCTCGTGGCCCTCCGGCCGGGGAGCTGTTTTTT.